Reported below is one T cell receptor (beta chain). This entry belongs to a study of control samples from healthy donors and cancer patients. The V and J ends lost 0 bases and 5 bases respectively, with 15 bases between them. The germline V gene encodes CDR1 LGHDT and CDR2 YNNKEL (reference sequence). This CDR3 has 16 amino acids. Here immunoSEQ multiplex PCR was the method, and the copy in TCRdb shows in-frame clones only, minus some. Among fewer than 200,000 clones, 90% to 95% were seen once, and the ten largest hold 14%. The chain has TRBV3-1 (or the pseudogene TRBV3-2) and TRBJ2-3, with a tentative D call TRBD1 (5 bases). The sample comprised PBMCs. The receptor was isolated from a man in his sixties with colorectal cancer. The CDR3, as DNA: TGTGCCAGCAGCCAAGAGGGGCTAGGAAATCAAGATACGCAGTATTTT. Its protein product is CASSQEGLGNQDTQYF.